This TCR beta chain was identified in a study of blood T cell repertoires in COVID-19. Study in general: Both acute and convalescent COVID-19 samples were obtained from the United States, Italy and Spain. PBMCs, B-cell-depleted T cells, or T cells were the source of the cDNA or gDNA that made up the material.

In the authors' methods: Amplification of reference gene primers provided the estimated nucleated cell counts. Using immunoSEQ multiplex PCR, the repertoire was profiled, and TCRdb retains in-frame clones only, with some absent. V and J calls and clone size are copied from that table; D and trimming were computed from the DNA. In the table there are approximately 200,000 clones, around 86% of which are singletons. CDR3 length: 13 amino acids. The V end was cut by 2 bases, the J end by 4 bases, with 8 bases between. The germline V gene has CDR1 MDHEN and CDR2 SYDVKM. The specimen was peripheral blood. V usage is TRBV28 and J usage is TRBJ1-2, with a tentative D call TRBD1 (6 bases). This TCR was sampled from a woman aged 30 to 39 with active or convalescent COVID-19. The DNA for the CDR3 is TGTGCCAGCAGTTTAGGGGGCATCTATGGCTACACCTTC. Protein: CASSLGGIYGYTF.